The sequence of this TCR beta chain was determined in a study of early T cells in non-severe SARS-CoV-2 infection. Study at large: Bulk RNA taken from unsorted whole blood was sequenced, leaving chains unpaired.

In the library, individual cDNA molecules carried attached unique molecular identifiers. One entry per CDR3 protein results from TCRdb running MiXCR on the 5' RACE reads. The table records 50,000 to 60,000 distinct CDR3 sequences, approximately 8% of them present only once. Study-level points and caveats: Comparison of clonotypes with VDJdb favored anti-spike CD8 responses while missing private and CD4 specificities.

V trimming: 2 bases; J trimming: 7 bases; junction bases outside the gene matches: 8. The CDR3 loop spans 16 amino acids. CDR1 is SGHDT and CDR2 is YYEEEE in the germline V gene. This clonotype has at least ten counts. Its antigen is still unknown. Sequenced input: whole blood. The chain recombines TRBV5-6 with TRBJ2-2, with 10 bases lining up with TRBD2. The sequence was obtained from an adult who was a healthcare worker with PCR-confirmed SARS-CoV-2 infection or an uninfected control (not recorded which). The CDR3, as DNA: TGTGCCAGCAGCTTAACCGGGACTAGCGAGGTCGGGGAGCTGTTTTTT. This translates into CASSLTGTSEVGELFF.